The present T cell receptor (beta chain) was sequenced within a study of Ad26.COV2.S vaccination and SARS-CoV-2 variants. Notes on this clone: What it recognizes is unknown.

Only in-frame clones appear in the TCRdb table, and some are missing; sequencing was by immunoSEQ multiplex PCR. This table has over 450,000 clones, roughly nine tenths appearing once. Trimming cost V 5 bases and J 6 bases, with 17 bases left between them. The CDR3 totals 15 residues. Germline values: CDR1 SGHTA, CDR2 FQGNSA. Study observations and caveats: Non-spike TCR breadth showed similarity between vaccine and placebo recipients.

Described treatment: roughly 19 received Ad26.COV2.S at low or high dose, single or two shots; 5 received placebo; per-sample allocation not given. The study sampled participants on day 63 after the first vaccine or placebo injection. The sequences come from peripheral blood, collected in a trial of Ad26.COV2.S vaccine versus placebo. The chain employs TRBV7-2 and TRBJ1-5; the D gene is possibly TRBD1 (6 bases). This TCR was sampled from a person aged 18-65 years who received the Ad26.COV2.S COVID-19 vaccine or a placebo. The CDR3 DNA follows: TGTGCCAGCAGCCCCTTCGAGGGGGGCGGTCAGCCCCAGCATTTT. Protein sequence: CASSPFEGGGQPQHF. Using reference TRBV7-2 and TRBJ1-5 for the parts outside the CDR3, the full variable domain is GAGVSQSPSNKVTEKGKDVELRCDPISGHTALYWYRQSLGQGLEFLIYFQGNSAPDKSGLPSDRFSAERTGGSVSTLTIQRTQQEDSAVYLCASSPFEGGGQPQHFGDGTRLSIL.